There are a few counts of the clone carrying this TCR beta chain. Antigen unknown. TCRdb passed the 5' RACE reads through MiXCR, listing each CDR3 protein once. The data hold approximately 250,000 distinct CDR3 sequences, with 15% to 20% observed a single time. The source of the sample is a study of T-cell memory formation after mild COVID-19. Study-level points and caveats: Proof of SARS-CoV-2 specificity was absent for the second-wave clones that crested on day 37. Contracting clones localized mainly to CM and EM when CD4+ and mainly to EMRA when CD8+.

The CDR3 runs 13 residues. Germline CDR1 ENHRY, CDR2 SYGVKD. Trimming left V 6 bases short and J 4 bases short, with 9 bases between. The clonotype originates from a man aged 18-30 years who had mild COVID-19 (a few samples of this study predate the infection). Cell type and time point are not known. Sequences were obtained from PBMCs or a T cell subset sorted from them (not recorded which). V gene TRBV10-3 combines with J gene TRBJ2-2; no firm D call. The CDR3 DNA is TGTGCCATCAGCGAAAGGAGCACCGGGGAGCTGTTTTTT. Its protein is CAISERSTGELFF.